The sequence of this T cell receptor beta chain was determined in a study of blood T cells in healthy people across ages. Looking at the study overall: About one barcoded beta molecule per two T cells was the capture yield of template switching. The study's findings and limits: More naive CD4+ cells and higher diversity were found in long-lived than in aged donors.

Note on this clonotype: Its antigen is not known.

Researchers collected roughly 10 milliliters of peripheral blood from every single donor. The CDR3 has 16 amino acids. Alongside a J-beta primer mix, a sample-barcoded 5' primer served in a second PCR lasting roughly 7 to 11 cycles. TCRdb re-analysed the 5' RACE reads in MiXCR, keeping a single row per CDR3 protein. The sample holds over 950,000 distinct CDR3 sequences, about 51% seen once. Input material: blood. The chain employs TRBV21-1 and TRBJ2-7; the table assigns TRBD1, which was not confirmed against the DNA. TRBV21-1 is reported as a pseudogene. The receptor was isolated from a woman in her fifties or sixties in good health. The CDR3 sequence: CASSKEKDRFVYEQYF. CDR3 sequence (DNA): TGTGCCAGCAGCAAAGAGAAAGACAGGTTCGTCTACGAGCAGTACTTC.